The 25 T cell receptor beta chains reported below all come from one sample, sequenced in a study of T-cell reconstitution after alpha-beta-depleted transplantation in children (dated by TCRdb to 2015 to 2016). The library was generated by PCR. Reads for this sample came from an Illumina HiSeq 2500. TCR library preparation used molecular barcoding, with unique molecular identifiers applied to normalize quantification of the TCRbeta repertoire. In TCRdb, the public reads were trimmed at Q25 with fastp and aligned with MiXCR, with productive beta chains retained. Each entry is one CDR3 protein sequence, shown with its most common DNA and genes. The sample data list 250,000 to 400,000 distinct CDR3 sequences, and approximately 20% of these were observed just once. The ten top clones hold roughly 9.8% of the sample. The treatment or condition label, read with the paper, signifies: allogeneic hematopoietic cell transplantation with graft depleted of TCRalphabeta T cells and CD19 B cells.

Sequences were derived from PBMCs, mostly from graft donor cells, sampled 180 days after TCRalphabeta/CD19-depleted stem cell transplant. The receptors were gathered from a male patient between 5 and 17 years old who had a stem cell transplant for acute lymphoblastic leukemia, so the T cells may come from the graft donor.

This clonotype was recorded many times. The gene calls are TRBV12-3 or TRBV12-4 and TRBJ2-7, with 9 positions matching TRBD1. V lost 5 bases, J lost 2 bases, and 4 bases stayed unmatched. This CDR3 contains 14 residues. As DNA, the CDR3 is TGTGCCAGCAGTCCCGGACAGGGGACCTACGAGCAGTACTTC. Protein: CASSPGQGTYEQYF.

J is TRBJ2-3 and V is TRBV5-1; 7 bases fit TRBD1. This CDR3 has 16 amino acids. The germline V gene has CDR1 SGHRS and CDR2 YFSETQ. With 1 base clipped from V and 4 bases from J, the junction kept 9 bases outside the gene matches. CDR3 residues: CASSLNYRQGADTQYF. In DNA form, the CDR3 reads TGCGCCAGCAGCTTGAACTACCGACAGGGAGCAGATACGCAGTATTTT.

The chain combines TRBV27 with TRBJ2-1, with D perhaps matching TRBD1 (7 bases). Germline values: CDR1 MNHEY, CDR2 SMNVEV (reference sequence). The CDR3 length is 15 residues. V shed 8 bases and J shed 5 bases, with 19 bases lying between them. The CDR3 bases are TGTGCCAGCCGTCGTAAGGCAGGGGGGCACAATGAGCAGTTCTTC. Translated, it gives CASRRKAGGHNEQFF.

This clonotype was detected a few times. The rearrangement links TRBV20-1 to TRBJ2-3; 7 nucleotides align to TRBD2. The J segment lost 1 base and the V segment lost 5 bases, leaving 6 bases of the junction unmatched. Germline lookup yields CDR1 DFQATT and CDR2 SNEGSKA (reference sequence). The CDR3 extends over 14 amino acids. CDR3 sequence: CSAELADGTDTQYF. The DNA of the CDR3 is TGCAGTGCTGAGCTAGCGGATGGCACAGATACGCAGTATTTT.

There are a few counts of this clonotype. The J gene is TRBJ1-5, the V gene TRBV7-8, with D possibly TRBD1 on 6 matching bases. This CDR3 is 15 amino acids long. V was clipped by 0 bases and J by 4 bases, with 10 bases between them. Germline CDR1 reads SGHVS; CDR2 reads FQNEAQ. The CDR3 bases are TGTGCCAGCAGCTTAGCGGCAGGGGTTAATCAGCCCCAGCATTTT. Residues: CASSLAAGVNQPQHF.

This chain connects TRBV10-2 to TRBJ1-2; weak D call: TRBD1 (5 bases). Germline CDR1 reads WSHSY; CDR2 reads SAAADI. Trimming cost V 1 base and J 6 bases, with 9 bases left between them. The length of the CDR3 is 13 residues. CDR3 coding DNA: TGCGCCAGCAGTGAGTGGGGACCTCATGGCTACACCTTC. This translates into CASSEWGPHGYTF.

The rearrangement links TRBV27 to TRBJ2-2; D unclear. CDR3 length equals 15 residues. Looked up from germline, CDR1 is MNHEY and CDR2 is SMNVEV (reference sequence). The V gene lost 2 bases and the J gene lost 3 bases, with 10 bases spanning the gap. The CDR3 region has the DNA TGTGCCAGCAGTTTAAAGGGCTTATACACCGGGGAGCTGTTTTTT. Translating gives CASSLKGLYTGELFF.

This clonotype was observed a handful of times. The CDR3 sequence is CASSWLMAGEAETQYF. The DNA for the CDR3 is TGTGCCAGCAGCTGGCTAATGGCGGGAGAAGCGGAGACCCAGTACTTC. The chain uses TRBV7-9 and TRBJ2-5; 7 bases map to TRBD2. Germline CDR1 is SEHNR and CDR2 is FQNEAQ (reference sequence). J was trimmed by 5 bases and V by 4 bases; bases with no gene match: 13. CDR3 length: 16 residues.

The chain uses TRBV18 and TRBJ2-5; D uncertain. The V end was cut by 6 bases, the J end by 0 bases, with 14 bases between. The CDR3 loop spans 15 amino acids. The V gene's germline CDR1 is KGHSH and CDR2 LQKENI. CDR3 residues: CASSPPTAYQETQYF. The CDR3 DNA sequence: TGTGCCAGCTCGCCCCCCACAGCGTACCAAGAGACCCAGTACTTC.

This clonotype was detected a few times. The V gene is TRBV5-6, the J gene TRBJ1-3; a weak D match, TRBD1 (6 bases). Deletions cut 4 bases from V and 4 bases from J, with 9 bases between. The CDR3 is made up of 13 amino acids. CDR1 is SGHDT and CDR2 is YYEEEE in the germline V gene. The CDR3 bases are TGTGCCAGCAGCCGGGGGCTCGGAAACACCATATATTTT. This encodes CASSRGLGNTIYF. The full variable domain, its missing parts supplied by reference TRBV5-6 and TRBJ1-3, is DAGVTQSPTHLIKTRGQQVTLRCSPKSGHDTVSWYQQALGQGPQFIFQYYEEEERQRGNFPDRFSGHQFPNYSSELNVNALLLGDSALYLCASSRGLGNTIYFGEGSWLTVV.

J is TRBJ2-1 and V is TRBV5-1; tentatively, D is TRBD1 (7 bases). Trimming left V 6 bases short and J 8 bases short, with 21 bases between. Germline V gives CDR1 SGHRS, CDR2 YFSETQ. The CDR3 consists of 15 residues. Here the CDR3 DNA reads TGCGCCAGCACTTCCAGGGGGGCAGGGGGTGATGAGCAGTTCTTC. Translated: CASTSRGAGGDEQFF.

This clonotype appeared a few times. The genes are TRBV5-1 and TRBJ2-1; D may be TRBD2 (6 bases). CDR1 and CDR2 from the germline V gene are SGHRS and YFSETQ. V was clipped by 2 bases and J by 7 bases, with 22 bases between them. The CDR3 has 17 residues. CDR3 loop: CASSLGALRDGRNEQFF. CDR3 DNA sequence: TGCGCCAGCAGCTTAGGTGCCCTGAGGGATGGGAGGAATGAGCAGTTCTTC.

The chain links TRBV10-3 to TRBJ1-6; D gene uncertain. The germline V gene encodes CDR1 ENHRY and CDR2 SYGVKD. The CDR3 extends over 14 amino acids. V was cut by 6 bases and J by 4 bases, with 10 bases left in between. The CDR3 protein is CAIRGRVYNSPLHF. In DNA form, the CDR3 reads TGTGCCATCAGAGGGAGGGTTTATAATTCACCCCTCCACTTT.

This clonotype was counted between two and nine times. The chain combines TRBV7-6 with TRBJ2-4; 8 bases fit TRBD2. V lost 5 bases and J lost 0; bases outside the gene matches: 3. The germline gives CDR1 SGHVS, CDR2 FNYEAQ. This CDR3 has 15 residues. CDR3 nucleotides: TGTGCCAGCAGCCCTAGCGGGTTAGCCAAAAACATTCAGTACTTC. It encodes CASSPSGLAKNIQYF.

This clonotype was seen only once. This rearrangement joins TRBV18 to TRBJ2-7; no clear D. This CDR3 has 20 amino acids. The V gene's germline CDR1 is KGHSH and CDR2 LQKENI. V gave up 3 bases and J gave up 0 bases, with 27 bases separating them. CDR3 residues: CASSPTSKMWAKGISYEQYF. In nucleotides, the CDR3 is TGTGCCAGCTCACCGACGTCCAAGATGTGGGCAAAAGGAATCTCCTACGAGCAGTACTTC.

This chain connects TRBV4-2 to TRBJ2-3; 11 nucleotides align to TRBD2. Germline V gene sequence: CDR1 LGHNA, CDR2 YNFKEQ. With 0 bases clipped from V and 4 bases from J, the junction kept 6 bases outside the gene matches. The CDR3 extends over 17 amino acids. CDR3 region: CASSQDLAGGPADTQYF. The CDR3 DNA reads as TGTGCCAGCAGCCAAGACTTAGCGGGAGGGCCTGCAGATACGCAGTATTTT.

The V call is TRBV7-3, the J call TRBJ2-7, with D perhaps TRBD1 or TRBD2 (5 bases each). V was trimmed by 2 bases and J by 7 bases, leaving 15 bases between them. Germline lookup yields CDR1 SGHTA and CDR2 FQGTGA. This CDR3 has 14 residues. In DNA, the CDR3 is TGTGCCAGCAGCTTAGACGTACGGGACGGTGAGCAGTACTTC. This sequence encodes CASSLDVRDGEQYF. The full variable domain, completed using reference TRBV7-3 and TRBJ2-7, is GAGVSQTPSNKVTEKGKYVELRCDPISGHTALYWYRQSLGQGPEFLIYFQGTGAADDSGLPNDRFFAVRPEGSVSTLKIQRTERGDSAVYLCASSLDVRDGEQYFGPGTRLTVT.

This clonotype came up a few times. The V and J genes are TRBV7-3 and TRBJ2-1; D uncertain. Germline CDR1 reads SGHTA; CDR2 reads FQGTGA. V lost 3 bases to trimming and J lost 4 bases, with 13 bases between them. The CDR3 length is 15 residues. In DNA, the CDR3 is TGTGCCAGCAGCTTTACGGATGTGGGGTACAATGAGCAGTTCTTC. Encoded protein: CASSFTDVGYNEQFF.

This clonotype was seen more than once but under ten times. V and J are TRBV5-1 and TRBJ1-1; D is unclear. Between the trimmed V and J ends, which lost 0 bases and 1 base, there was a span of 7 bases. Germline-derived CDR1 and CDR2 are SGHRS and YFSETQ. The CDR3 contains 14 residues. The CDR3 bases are TGCGCCAGCAGCTTGGGGGGTACGAACACTGAAGCTTTCTTT. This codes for CASSLGGTNTEAFF.

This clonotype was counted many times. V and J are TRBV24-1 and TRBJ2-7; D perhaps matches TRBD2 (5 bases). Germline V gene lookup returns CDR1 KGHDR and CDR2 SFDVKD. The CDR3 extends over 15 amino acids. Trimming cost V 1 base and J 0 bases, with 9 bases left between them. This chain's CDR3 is CATSDFKEGSYEQYF. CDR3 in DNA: TGTGCCACCAGTGATTTTAAAGAGGGCTCCTACGAGCAGTACTTC.

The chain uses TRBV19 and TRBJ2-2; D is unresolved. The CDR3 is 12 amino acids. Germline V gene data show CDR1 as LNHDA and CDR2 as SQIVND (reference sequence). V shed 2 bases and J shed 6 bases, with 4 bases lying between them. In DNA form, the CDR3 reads TGTGCCAGTAGTATATTTTCCGGGGAGCTGTTTTTT. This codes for CASSIFSGELFF.

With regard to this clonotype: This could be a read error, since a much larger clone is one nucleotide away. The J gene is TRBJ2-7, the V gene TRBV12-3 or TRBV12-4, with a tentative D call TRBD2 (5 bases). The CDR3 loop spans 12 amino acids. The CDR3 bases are TGTACCAGCAGACGGGGATCCTACGAGCAGTACTTC. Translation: CTSRRGSYEQYF.

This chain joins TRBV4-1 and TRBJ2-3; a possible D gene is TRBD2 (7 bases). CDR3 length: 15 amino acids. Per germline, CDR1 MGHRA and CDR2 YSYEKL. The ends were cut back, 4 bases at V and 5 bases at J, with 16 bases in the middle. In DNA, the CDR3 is TGCGCCAGCAGCCCTAGAGGGGGGGCGTTAGATACGCAGTATTTT. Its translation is CASSPRGGALDTQYF.

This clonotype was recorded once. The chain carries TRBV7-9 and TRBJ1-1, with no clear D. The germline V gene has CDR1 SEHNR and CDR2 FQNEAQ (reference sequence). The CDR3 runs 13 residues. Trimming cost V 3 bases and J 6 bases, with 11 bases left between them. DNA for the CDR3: TGTGCCAGCAGCTTCGCCAGCCCAGCTGAAGCTTTCTTT. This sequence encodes CASSFASPAEAFF.

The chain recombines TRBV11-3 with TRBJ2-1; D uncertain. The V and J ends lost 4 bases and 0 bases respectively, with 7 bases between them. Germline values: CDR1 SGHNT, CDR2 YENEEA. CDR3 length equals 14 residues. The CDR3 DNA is TGTGCCAGCAGCTCTCTTCGCTCCTACAATGAGCAGTTCTTC. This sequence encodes CASSSLRSYNEQFF.